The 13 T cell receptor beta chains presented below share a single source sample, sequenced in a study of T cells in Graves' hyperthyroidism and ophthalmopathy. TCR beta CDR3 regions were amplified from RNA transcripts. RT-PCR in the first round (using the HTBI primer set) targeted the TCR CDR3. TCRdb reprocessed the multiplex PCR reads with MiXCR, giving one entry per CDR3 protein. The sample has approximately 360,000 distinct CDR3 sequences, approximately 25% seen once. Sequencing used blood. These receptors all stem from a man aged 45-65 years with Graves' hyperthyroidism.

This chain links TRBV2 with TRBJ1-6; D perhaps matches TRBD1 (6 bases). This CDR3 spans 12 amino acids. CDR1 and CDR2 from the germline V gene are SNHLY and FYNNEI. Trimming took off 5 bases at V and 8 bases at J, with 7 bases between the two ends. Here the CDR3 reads CASSRTDSPLHF. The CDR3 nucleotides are TGTGCCAGCAGTAGGACAGATTCACCCCTCCACTTT.

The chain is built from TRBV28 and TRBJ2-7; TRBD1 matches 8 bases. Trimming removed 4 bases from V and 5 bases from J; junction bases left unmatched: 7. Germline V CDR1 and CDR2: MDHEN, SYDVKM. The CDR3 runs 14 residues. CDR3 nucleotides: TGTGCCAGCAGTTCACAGGGGGTCATGGACGAGCAGTACTTC. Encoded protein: CASSSQGVMDEQYF.

CDR3 sequence: CASSPGQGRDQPQHF. The CDR3 DNA follows: TGTGCCAGCAGCCCGGGACAGGGACGGGATCAGCCCCAGCATTTT. V gene TRBV3-1 combines with J gene TRBJ1-5; TRBD1 matches at 9 bases. Trimming removed 4 bases from V and 5 bases from J; junction bases left unmatched: 6. CDR3 length: 15 amino acids. The germline V gene has CDR1 LGHDT and CDR2 YNNKEL (reference sequence).

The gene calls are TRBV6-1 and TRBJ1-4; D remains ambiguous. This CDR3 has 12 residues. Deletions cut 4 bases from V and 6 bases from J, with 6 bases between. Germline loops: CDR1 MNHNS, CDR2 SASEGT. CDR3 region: CASSVADEKLFF. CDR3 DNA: TGTGCCAGCAGTGTCGCAGATGAAAAACTGTTTTTT.

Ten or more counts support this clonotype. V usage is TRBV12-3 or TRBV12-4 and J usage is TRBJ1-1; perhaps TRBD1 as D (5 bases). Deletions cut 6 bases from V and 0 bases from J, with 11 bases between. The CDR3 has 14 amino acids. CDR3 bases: TGTGCCAGCAGACTCCCGACAGTGAACACTGAAGCTTTCTTT. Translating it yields CASRLPTVNTEAFF.

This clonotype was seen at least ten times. CDR3 amino acids: CASSSGLAFQETQYF. The CDR3 DNA sequence: TGTGCCAGCAGTTCGGGACTAGCGTTCCAAGAGACCCAGTACTTC. V and J are TRBV27 and TRBJ2-5, with 10 bases identical to TRBD2. Germline CDR1 and CDR2: MNHEY and SMNVEV (reference sequence). The CDR3 consists of 15 residues. Unmatched junction bases numbered 3, after V lost 4 bases and J lost 1 base.

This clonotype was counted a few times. DNA of the CDR3: TGCAGTGCTAGAGCCACTGGGAGGGGTAGCACTGAAGCTTTCTTT. It specifies CSARATGRGSTEAFF. This chain links TRBV20-1 with TRBJ1-1; D perhaps matches TRBD1 (5 bases). Germline CDR1 DFQATT, CDR2 SNEGSKA (reference sequence). The CDR3 has 15 residues. Between the trimmed V and J ends, which lost 1 base and 4 bases, there was a span of 16 bases.

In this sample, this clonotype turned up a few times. Written as DNA, the CDR3 is TGCAGTGCTAGAGATCGGGGACTAGCGGGAGGCGCGTACTTC. Its translation is CSARDRGLAGGAYF. V and J are TRBV20-1 and TRBJ2-5, with 15 bases identical to TRBD2. Germline V gives CDR1 DFQATT, CDR2 SNEGSKA (reference sequence). The CDR3 contains 14 residues. J was trimmed by 13 bases and V by 0 bases; bases with no gene match: 6.

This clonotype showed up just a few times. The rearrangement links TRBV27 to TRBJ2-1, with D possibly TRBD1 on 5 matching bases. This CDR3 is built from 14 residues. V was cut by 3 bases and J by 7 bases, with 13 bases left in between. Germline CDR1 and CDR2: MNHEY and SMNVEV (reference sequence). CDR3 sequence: CASSFKAGWNEQFF. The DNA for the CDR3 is TGTGCCAGCAGTTTTAAGGCAGGGTGGAATGAGCAGTTCTTC.

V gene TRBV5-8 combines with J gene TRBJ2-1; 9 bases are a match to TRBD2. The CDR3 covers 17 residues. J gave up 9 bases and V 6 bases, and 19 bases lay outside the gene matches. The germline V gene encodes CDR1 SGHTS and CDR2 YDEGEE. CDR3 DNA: TGTGCCAGCATCCAACAGGCCGGGACTAGCTTTAATTCTGAGCAGTTCTTC. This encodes CASIQQAGTSFNSEQFF.

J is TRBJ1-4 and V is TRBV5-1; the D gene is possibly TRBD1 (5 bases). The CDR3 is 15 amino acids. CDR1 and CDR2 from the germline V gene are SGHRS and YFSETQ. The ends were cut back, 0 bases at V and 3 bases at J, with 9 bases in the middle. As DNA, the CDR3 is TGCGCCAGCAGCTTGGGGCAGGGACCTAATGAAAAACTGTTTTTT. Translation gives CASSLGQGPNEKLFF. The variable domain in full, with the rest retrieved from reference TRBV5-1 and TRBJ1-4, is KAGVTQTPRYLIKTRGQQVTLSCSPISGHRSVSWYQQTPGQGLQFLFEYFSETQRNKGNFPGRFSGRQFSNSRSEMNVSTLELGDSALYLCASSLGQGPNEKLFFGSGTQLSVL.

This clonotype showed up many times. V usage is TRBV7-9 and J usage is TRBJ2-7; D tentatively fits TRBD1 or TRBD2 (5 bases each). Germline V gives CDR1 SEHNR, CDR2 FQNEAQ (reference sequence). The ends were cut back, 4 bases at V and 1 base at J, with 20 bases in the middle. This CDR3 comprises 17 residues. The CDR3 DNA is TGTGCCAGCAGCTCTATAAGAGGGGTTCGGGCATCCTACGAGCAGTACTTC. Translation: CASSSIRGVRASYEQYF.

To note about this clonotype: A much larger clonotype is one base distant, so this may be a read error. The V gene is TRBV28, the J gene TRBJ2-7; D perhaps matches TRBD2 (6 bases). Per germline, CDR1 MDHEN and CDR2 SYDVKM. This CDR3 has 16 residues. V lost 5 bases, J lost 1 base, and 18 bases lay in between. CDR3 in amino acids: CASSRRTNGSSYEQYF. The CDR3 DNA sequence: TGTGCCAGCAGTAGAAGGACTAACGGGAGTTCCTACGAGCAGTACTTC.